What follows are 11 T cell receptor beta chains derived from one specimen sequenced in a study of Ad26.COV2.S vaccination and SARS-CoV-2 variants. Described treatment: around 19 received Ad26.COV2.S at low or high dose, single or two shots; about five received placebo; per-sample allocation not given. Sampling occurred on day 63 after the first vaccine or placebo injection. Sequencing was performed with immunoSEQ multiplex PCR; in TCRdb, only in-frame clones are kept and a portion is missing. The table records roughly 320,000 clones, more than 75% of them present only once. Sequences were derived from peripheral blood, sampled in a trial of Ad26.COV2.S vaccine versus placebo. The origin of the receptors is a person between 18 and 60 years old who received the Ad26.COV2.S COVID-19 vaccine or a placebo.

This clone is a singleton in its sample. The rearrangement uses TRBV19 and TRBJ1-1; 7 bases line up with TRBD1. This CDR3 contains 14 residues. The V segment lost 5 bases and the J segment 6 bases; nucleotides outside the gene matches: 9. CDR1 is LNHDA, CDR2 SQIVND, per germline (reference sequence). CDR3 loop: CASSFDRVRAEAFF. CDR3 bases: TGTGCCAGTAGTTTTGACAGGGTGAGGGCTGAAGCTTTCTTT.

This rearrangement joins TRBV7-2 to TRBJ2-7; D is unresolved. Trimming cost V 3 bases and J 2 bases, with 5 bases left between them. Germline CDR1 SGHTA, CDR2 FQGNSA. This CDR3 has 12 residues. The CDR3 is CASSFNTYEQYF. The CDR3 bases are TGTGCCAGCAGCTTTAACACCTACGAGCAGTACTTC.

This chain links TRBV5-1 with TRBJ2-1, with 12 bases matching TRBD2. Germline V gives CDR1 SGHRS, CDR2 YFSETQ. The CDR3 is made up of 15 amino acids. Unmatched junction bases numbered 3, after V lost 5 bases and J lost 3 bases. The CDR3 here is CASRRTSGVYNEQFF. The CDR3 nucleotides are TGCGCCAGCAGACGGACTAGCGGGGTCTACAATGAGCAGTTCTTC. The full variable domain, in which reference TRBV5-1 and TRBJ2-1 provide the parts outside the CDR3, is KAGVTQTPRYLIKTRGQQVTLSCSPISGHRSVSWYQQTPGQGLQFLFEYFSETQRNKGNFPGRFSGRQFSNSRSEMNVSTLELGDSALYLCASRRTSGVYNEQFFGPGTRLTVL.

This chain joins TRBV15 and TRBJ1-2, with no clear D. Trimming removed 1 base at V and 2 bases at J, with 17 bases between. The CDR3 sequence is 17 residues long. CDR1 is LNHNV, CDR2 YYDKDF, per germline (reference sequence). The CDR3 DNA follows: TGTGCCACCAGCAGAGCCCCTTTAGTCGCAGAGAACTATGGCTACACCTTC. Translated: CATSRAPLVAENYGYTF.

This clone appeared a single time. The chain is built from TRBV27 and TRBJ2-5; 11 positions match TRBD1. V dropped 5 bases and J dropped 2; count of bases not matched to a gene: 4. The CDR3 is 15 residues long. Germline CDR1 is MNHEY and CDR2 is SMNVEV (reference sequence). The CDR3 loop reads CASSPGQGGQETQYF. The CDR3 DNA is TGTGCCAGCAGTCCGGGACAGGGGGGGCAAGAGACCCAGTACTTC.

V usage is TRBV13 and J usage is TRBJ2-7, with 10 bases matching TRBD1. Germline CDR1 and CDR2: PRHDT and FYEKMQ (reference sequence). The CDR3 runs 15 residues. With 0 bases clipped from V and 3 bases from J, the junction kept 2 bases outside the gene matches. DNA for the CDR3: TGTGCCAGCAGCTTAGGAGGACAGGGGGGCTACGAGCAGTACTTC. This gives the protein CASSLGGQGGYEQYF.

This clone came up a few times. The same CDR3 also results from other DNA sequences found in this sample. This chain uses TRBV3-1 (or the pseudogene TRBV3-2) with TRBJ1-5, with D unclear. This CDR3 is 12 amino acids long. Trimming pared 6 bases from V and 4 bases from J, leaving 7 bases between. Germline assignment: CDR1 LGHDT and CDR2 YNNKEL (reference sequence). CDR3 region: CASSRENQPQHF. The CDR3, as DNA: TGTGCCAGCAGTCGAGAGAATCAGCCCCAGCATTTT.

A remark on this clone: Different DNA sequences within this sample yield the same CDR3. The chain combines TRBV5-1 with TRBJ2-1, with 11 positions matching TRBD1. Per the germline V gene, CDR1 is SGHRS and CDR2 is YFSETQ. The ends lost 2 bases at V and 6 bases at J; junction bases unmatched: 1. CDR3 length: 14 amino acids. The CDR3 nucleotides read TGCGCCAGCAGCTTAGGACAGGGGGCCAATGAGCAGTTCTTC. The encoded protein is CASSLGQGANEQFF.

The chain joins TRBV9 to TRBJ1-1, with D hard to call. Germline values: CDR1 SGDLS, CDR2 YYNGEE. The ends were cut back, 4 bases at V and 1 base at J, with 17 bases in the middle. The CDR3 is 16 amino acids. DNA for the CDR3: TGTGCCAGCAGCCTCTCACCAGGACGGGAGAACACTGAAGCTTTCTTT. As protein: CASSLSPGRENTEAFF.

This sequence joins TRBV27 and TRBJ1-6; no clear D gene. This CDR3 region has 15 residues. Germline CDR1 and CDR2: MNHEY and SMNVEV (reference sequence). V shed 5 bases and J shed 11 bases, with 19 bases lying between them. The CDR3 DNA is TGTGCCAGCAGTCCCCTAGAGGGCATTCGGGCACCCCTCCACTTT. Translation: CASSPLEGIRAPLHF.

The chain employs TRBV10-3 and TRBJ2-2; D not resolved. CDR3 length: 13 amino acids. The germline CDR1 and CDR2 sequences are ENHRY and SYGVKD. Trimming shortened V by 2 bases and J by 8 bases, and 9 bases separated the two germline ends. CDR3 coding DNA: TGTGCCATCAGTGAGGCCTCGGCGGGGGAGCTGTTTTTT. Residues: CAISEASAGELFF.